This T cell receptor beta chain appears in the sequencing data of a study of T cells after yellow fever vaccination. One entry per CDR3 protein results from TCRdb running MiXCR on the 5' RACE reads. Found here are about 160,000 distinct CDR3 sequences, approximately 6.7% of them singletons; the top ten hold over 2%. Germline loops: CDR1 LGHNA, CDR2 YSLEER. The CDR3 has 15 amino acids. Trimming at V came to 1 base and at J to 1 base, leaving 1 base not matched to a gene. This clonotype was picked up many times. The chain uses TRBV4-3 and TRBJ2-1, with 7 bases aligning to TRBD1. Sample: CD4+ T cells sorted from PBMCs, taken 4 to 6 days after the first yellow fever vaccination. This sequence originates from a young man who received the YFV17D yellow fever vaccine. This CDR3 reads CASSQGGQSYNEQFF. The CDR3 DNA reads TGCGCCAGCAGCCAAGGGGGACAGTCCTACAATGAGCAGTTCTTC.